The entry below describes one T cell receptor beta chain. The data originate from a study of blood T cell repertoires in COVID-19. Sequencing used immunoSEQ multiplex PCR; TCRdb keeps in-frame clones, though not all of them. The data show under 200,000 clones, roughly 90% seen once. This CDR3 is built from 13 residues. Between the trimmed V and J ends, which lost 5 bases and 4 bases, there was a span of 12 bases. The clonotype originates from a man in his forties or fifties with acute or convalescent COVID-19. The sample taken for sequencing was peripheral blood. The rearrangement uses TRBV12-3 or TRBV12-4 and TRBJ2-7; tentatively, D is TRBD2 (5 bases). CDR3 in DNA: TGTGCCAGCAGTCGAATGGGAGCTTACGAGCAGTACTTC. This translates into CASSRMGAYEQYF.